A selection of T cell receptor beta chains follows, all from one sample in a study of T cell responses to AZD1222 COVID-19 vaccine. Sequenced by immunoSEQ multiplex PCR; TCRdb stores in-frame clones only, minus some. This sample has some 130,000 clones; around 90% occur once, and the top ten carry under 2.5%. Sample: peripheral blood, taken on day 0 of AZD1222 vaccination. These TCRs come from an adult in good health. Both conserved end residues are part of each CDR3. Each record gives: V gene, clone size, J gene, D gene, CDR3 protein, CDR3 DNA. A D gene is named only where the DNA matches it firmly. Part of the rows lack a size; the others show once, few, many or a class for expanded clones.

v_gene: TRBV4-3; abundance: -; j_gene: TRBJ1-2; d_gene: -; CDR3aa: CASSQDVTGVSPIYGYTF; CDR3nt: TGCGCCAGCAGCCAAGATGTGACGGGAGTCAGCCCGATCTATGGCTACACCTTC
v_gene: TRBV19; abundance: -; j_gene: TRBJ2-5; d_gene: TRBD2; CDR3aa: CASRAGGQETQYF; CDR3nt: TGTGCCAGTAGGGCGGGAGGGCAAGAGACCCAGTACTTC
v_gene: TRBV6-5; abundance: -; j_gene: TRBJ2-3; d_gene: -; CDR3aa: CASSLSGTRTDTQYF; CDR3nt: TGTGCCAGCAGTCTCTCCGGGACCCGCACAGATACGCAGTATTTT
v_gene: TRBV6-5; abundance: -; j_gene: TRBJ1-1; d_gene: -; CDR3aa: CASSYRATNTEAFF; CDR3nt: TGTGCCAGCAGTTATCGGGCCACGAACACTGAAGCTTTCTTT
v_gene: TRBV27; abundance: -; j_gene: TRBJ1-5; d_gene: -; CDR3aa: CASKGQGVEQPQHF; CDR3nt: TGTGCCAGCAAAGGCCAGGGAGTGGAGCAGCCCCAGCATTTT
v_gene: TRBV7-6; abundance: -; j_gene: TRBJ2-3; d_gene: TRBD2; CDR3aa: CASSLGASGGRTDTQYF; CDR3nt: TGTGCCAGCAGCTTGGGGGCTAGCGGGGGTCGCACAGATACGCAGTATTTT
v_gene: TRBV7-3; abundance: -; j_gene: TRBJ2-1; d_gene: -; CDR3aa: CASSLLGSSILYNEQFF; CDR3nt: TGTGCCAGCAGCTTATTGGGGTCCTCGATCCTATACAATGAGCAGTTCTTC
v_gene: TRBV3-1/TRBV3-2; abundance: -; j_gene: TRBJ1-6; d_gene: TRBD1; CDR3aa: CASSQDHGTGLALHF; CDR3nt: TGTGCCAGCAGCCAAGATCATGGGACAGGGCTGGCCCTCCACTTT
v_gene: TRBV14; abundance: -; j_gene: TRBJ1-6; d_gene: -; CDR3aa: CASSPQQDRPLYNSPLHF; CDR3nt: TGTGCCAGCAGCCCGCAACAGGACAGACCTCTCTATAATTCACCCCTCCACTTT
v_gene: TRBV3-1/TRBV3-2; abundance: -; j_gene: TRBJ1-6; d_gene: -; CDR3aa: CASSQQRFGNSPLHF; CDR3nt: TGTGCCAGCAGCCAGCAGAGATTCGGTAATTCACCCCTCCACTTT
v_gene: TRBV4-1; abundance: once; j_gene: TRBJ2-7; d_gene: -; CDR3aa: CASSQGERRGYEQYF; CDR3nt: TGCGCCAGCAGCCAAGGGGAAAGGCGAGGGTACGAGCAGTACTTC
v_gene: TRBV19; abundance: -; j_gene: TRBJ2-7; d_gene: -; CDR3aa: CASKEAGTAVYEQYF; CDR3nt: TGTGCCAGTAAGGAGGCCGGGACCGCAGTCTACGAGCAGTACTTC
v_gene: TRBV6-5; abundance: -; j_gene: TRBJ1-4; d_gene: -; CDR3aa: CASSYGEGGNEKLFF; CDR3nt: TGTGCCAGCAGCTACGGGGAGGGAGGCAATGAAAAACTGTTTTTT
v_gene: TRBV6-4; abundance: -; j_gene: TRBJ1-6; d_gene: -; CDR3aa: CASSDVVGNSPLHF; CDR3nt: TGTGCCAGCAGTGACGTCGTTGGTAATTCACCCCTCCACTTT
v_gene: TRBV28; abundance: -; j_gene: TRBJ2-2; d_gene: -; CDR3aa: CASKITDTFTGELFF; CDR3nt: TGTGCCAGCAAAATTACGGACACTTTCACCGGGGAGCTGTTTTTT
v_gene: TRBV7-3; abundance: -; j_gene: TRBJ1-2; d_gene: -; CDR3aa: CASSPGGANYGYTF; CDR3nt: TGTGCCAGCAGCCCGGGGGGGGCGAACTATGGCTACACCTTC
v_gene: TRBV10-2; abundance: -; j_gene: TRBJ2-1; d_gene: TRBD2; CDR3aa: CASSGLADYNEQFF; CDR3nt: TGCGCCAGCAGTGGGCTAGCGGATTACAATGAGCAGTTCTTC
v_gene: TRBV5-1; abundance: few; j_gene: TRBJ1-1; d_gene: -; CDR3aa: CASSLMVGNTEAFF; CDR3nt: TGCGCCAGCAGCTTGATGGTGGGGAACACTGAAGCTTTCTTT
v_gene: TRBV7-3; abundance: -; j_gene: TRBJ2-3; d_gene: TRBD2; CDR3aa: CASSLLAVSTDTQYF; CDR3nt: TGTGCCAGCAGCTTACTAGCGGTTAGCACAGATACGCAGTATTTT
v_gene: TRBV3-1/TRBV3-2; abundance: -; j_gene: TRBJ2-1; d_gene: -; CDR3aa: CASSQSGAQFF; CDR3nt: TGTGCCAGCAGCCAATCGGGCGCTCAGTTCTTC
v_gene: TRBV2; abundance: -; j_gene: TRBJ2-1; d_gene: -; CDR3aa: CASSAWQAGQFF; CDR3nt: TGTGCCAGCAGTGCTTGGCAGGCTGGTCAGTTCTTC
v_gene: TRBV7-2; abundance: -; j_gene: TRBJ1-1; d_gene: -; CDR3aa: CASSLDQVVSTEAFF; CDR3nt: TGTGCCAGCAGCTTAGACCAGGTCGTATCCACTGAAGCTTTCTTT
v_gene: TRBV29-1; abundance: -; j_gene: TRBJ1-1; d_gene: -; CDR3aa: CSVALTYGTEAFF; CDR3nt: TGCAGCGTCGCCCTGACTTATGGGACTGAAGCTTTCTTT
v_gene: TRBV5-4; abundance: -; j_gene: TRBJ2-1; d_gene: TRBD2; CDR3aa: CASSLASLAGGDNEQFF; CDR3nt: TGTGCCAGCAGCTTGGCTTCTCTAGCGGGGGGGGACAATGAGCAGTTCTTC
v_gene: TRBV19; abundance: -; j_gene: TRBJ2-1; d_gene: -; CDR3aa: CASSISSAEQFF; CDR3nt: TGTGCCAGTAGTATATCCAGCGCGGAGCAGTTCTTC
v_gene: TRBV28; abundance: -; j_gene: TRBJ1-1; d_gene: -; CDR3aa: CASSFTGWGTEAFF; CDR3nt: TGTGCCAGCAGTTTTACAGGTTGGGGGACTGAAGCTTTCTTT
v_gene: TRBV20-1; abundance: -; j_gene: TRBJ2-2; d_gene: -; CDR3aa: CSASRGRPRGGELFF; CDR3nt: TGCAGTGCTAGTAGGGGACGGCCTCGAGGCGGGGAGCTGTTTTTT
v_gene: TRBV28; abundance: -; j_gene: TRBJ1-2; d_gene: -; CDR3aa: CASEEIRNNYGYTF; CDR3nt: TGTGCCAGCGAGGAAATTCGGAATAACTATGGCTACACCTTC
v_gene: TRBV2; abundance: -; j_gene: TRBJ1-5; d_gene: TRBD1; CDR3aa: CASSDRTGVVGNQPQHF; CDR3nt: TGTGCCAGCAGTGATAGGACAGGGGTGGTGGGCAATCAGCCCCAGCATTTT
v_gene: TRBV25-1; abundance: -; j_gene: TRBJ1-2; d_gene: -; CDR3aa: CASSEDSPGYTF; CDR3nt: TGTGCCAGCAGTGAGGACAGTCCCGGCTACACCTTC
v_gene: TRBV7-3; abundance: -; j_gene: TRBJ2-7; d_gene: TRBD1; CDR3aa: CASSLLGTGDYEQYF; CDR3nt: TGTGCCAGCAGCTTACTTGGGACAGGGGACTACGAGCAGTACTTC
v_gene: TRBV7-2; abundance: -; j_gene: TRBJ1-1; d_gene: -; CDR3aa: CASSLEGVMNTEAFF; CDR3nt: TGTGCCAGCAGCTTAGAGGGCGTAATGAACACTGAAGCTTTCTTT
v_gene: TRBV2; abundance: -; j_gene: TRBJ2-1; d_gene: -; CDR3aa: CASWGDDRTDEQFF; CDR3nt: TGTGCCAGCTGGGGGGACGACCGAACGGATGAGCAGTTCTTC
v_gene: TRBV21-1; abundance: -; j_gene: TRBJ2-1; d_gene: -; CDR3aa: CASSKFEDGTSGGVSYNEQFF; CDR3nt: TGTGCCAGCAGCAAATTTGAGGATGGGACTAGCGGGGGGGTCTCCTACAATGAGCAGTTCTTC
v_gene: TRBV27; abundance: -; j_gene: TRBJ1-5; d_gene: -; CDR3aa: CASSLRWAEGNQPQHF; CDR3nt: TGTGCCAGCAGCCTCCGGTGGGCGGAAGGCAATCAGCCCCAGCATTTT
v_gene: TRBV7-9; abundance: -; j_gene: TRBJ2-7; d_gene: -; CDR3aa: CASSFGQGSSYEQYF; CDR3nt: TGTGCCAGCAGCTTTGGTCAGGGGAGCTCCTACGAGCAGTACTTC
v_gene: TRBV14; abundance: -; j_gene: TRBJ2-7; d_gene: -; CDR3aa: CASSQGGLPYEQYF; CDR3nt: TGTGCCAGCAGCCAAGGGGGACTGCCATACGAGCAGTACTTC
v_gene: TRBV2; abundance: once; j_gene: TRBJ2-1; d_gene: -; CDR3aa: CASSPTQSSYNEQFF; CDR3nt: TGTGCCAGCAGTCCGACACAGAGCTCCTACAATGAGCAGTTCTTC
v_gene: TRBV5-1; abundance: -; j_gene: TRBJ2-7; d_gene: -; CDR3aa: CASSLEQGWEQYF; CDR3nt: TGCGCCAGCAGCTTGGAGCAGGGGTGGGAGCAGTACTTC
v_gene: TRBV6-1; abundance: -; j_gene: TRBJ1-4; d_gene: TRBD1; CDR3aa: CASSEVLLGTGGVRATNEKLFF; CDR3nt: TGTGCCAGCAGTGAAGTATTGTTAGGGACAGGGGGCGTAAGGGCAACTAATGAAAAACTGTTTTTT
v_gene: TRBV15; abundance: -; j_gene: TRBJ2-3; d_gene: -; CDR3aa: CATSRDRGNTDTQYF; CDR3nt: TGTGCCACCAGCAGAGACCGAGGGAACACAGATACGCAGTATTTT